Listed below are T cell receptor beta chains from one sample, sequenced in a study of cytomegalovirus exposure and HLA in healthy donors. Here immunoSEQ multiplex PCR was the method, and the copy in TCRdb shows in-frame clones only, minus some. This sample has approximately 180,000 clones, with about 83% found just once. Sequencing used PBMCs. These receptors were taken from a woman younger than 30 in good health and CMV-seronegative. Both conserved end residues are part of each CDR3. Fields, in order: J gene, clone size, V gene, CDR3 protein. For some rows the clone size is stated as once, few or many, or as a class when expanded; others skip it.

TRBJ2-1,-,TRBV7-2,CASSQGLLTPHEQFF
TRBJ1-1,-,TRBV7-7,CASSTDRDSEAFF
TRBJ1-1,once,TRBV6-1,CASSERQTYFEAFF
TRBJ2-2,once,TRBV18,CASSPTGRGSAGELFF
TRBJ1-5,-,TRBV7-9,CASSLETTVQPQHF
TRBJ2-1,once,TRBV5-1,CASSFERGSNEQFF
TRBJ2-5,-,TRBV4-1,CASSRRRLAGLQETQYF
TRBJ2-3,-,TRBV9,CASSVVGGGSADTQYF
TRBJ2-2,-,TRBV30,CAWIGAGQPKNGELFF
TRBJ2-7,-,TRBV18,CASSHGTGDGYEQYF
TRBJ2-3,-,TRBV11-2,CASSSGPLAGGGTDTQYF
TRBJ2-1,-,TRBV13,CASSLVDRGNEQFF
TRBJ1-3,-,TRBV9,CASSVQGASGNTIYF
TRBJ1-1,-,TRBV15,CATSSGGLGTEAFF
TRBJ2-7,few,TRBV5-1,CASSLDRGPFEQYF
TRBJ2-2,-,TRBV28,CASSLIGEGNTGELFF
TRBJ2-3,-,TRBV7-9,CASSLGVGTDTQYF
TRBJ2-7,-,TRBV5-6,CASSFGGNREQYF
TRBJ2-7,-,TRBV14,CASSQVSGGGEQYF
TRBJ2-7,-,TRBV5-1,CASSWEAGGLEQYF
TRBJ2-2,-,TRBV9,CASSVLGRTGELFF
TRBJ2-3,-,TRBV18,CASSPPGGNGGPTDTQYF
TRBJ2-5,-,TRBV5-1,CASSLGARQETQYF
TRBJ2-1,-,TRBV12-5,CASGLTSGSEQFF
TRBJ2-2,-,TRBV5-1,CASSSDRGALGTGELFF
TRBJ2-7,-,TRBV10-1,CASSAGLAGYEQYF
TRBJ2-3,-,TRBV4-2,CASSRRQGLAGARDTQYF
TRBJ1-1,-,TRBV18,CASSPSPGPNTEAFF
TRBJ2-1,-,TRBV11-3,CASSFSGGGVFF
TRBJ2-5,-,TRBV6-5,CASSYRGEGEETQYF
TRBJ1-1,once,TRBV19,CASMALTRTEAFF
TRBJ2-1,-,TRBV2,CASRAGTSEGEQFF
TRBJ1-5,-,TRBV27,CASSSRTGGLNQPQHF
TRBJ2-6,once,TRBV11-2,CASSLDPDSTGANVLTF
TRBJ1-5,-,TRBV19,CASLERSKNSNQPQHF
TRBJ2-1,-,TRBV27,CASSESAVRTGGGNEQFF
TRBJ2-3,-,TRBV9,CASSTQRGFIDTQYF
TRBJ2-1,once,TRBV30,CAWRISALIEGVYNEQFF
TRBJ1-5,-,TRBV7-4,CASSSFSLYYSNQPQHF
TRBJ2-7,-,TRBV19,CASSILRGSYEQYF
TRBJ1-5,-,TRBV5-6,CASSLRQGAKVNQPQHF
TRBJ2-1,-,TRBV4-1,CASSQSGTGGYNEQFF
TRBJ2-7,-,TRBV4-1,CASSQDPTGYPYEQYF
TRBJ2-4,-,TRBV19,CASTRPGGAAKNIQYF
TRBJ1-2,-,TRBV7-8,CASSRTRVEHYGYTF
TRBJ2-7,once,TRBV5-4,CASSFASGRYEQYF
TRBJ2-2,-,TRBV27,CASRTGFDTGELFF
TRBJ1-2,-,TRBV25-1,CASSETGRAAGYTF
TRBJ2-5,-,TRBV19,CASSLPGQHSPGAQYF
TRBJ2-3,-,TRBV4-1,CASSYLATTDTQYF
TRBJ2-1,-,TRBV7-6,CASSPSTSGPEYNEQFF
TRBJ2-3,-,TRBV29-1,CSVEVVTDTQYF
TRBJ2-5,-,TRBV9,CASSVEGLGQETQYF
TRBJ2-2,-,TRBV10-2,CALRPRDTGELFF